This TCR beta chain originates from a study of T-cell memory formation after mild COVID-19. Regarding the study as a whole: Clones contracting across day 15 to 85 had a balanced CD4/CD8 profile; later expanding clones leaned CD4+. The CD4+ clones that contracted clustered mainly within CM and EM, and the CD8+ clones concentrated in EMRA. Some clones that responded were present in memory (sampled pre-infection), which suggests cross-reactive memory joined.

cDNA libraries for TCR alpha and TCR beta, carrying sample barcodes and UMIs, came from 5'RACE with constant-segment primers. TCRdb used MiXCR to reprocess the 5' RACE reads, holding one entry per CDR3 protein. The sample yields hundreds of thousands of distinct CDR3 sequences, roughly 13% seen once. This clonotype was seen ten or more times. Antigen specificity is unknown. Per germline, CDR1 KGHDR and CDR2 SFDVKD. The V segment lost 3 bases and the J segment 4 bases; nucleotides outside the gene matches: 11. The CDR3 extends over 18 amino acids. The clonotype originates from a man aged 18 to 30 who had mild COVID-19 (a few samples of this study predate the infection). Cell type and time point are not known. The sample was PBMCs or a T cell subset sorted from them (not recorded which). The chain has TRBV24-1 and TRBJ2-2; TRBD1 matches at 9 bases. CDR3: CATSDPSMGQGGTGELFF. In nucleotides, the CDR3 is TGTGCCACCAGTGATCCCTCGATGGGACAGGGAGGCACCGGGGAGCTGTTTTTT.